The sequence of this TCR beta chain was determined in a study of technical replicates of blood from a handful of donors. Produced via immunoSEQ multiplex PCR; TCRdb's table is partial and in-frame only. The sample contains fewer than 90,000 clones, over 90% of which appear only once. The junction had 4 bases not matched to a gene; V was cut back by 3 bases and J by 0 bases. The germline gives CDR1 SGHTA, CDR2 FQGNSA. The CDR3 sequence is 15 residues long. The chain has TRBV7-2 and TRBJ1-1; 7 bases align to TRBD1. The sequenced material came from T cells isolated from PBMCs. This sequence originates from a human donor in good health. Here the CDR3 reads CASSFPGQLNTEAFF. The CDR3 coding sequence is TGTGCCAGCAGCTTCCCGGGACAGTTGAACACTGAAGCTTTCTTT.